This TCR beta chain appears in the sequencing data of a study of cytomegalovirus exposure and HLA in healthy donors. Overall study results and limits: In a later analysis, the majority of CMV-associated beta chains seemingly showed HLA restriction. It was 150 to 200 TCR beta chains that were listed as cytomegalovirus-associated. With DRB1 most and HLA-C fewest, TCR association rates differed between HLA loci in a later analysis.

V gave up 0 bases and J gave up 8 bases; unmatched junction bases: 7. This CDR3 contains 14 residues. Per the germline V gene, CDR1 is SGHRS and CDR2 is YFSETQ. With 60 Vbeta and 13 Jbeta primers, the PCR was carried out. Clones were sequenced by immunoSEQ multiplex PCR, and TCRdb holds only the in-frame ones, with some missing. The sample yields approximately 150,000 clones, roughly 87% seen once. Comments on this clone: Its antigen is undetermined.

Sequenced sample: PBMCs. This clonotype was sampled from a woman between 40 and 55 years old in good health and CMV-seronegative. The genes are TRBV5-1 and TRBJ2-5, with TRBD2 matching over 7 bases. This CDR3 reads CASSLGGGLDTQYF. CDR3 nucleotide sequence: TGCGCCAGCAGCTTGGGGGGAGGGCTTGACACCCAGTACTTC.